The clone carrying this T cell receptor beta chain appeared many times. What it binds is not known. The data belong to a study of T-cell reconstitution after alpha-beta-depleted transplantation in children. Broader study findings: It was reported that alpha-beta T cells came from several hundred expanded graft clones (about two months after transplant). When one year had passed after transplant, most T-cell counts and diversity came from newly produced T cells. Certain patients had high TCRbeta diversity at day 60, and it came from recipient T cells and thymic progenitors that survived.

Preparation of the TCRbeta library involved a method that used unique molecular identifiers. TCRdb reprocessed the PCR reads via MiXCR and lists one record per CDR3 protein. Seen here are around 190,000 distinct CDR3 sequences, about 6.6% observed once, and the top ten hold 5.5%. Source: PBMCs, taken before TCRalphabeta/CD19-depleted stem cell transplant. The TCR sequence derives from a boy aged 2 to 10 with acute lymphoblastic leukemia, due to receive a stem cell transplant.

The CDR3 sequence is CASSKGLNTEAFF. In nucleotides, the CDR3 is TGTGCCAGCAGCAAAGGGCTGAACACTGAAGCTTTCTTT. This rearrangement joins TRBV11-2 to TRBJ1-1; no clear D gene. Germline CDR1 and CDR2: SGHAT and FQNNGV. V shed 5 bases and J shed 0 bases, with 7 bases lying between them. The CDR3 covers 13 residues.